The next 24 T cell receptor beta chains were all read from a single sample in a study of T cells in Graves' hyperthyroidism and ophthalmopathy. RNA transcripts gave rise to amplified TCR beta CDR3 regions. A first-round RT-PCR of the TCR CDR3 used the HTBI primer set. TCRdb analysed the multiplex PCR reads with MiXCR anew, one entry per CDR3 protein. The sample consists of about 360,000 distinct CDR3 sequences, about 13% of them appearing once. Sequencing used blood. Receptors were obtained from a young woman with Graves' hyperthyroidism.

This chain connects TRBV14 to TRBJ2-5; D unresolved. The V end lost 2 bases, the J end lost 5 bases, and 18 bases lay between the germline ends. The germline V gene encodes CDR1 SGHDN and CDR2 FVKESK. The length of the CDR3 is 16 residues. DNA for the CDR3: TGTGCCAGCAGCCAAAGGGTCAGCACCCTGGAGGAGACCCAGTACTTC. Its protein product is CASSQRVSTLEETQYF.

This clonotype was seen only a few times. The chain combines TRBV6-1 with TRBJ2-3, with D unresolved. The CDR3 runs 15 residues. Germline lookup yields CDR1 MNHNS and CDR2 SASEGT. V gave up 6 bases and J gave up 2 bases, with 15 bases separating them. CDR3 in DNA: TGTGCCAGCAGAGAGGACCAACCTTCCACAGATACGCAGTATTTT. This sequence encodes CASREDQPSTDTQYF.

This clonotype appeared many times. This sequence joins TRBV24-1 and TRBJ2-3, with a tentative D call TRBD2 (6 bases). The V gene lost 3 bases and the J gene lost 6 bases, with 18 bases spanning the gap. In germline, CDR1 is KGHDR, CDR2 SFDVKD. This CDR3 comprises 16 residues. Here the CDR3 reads CATSDPGQVRGDTQYF. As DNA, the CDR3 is TGTGCCACCAGTGATCCTGGACAAGTTCGGGGGGATACGCAGTATTTT.

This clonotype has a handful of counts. In DNA form, the CDR3 reads TGTGCCACCAGTGATTTTACAGGGGGTTCCTACAATGAGCAGTTCTTC. Translated: CATSDFTGGSYNEQFF. The chain is built from TRBV24-1 and TRBJ2-1, with TRBD1 matching over 8 bases. CDR1 is KGHDR and CDR2 is SFDVKD in the germline V gene. CDR3 size: 16 residues. V trimming: 1 base; J trimming: 1 base; junction bases outside the gene matches: 2.

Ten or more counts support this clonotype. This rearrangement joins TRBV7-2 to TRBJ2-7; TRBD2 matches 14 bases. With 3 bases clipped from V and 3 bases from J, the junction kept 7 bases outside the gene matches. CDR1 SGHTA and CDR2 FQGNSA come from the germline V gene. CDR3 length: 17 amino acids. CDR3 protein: CASSFGTSGRGSYEQYF. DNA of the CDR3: TGTGCCAGCAGCTTTGGGACTAGCGGGAGAGGGAGCTACGAGCAGTACTTC.

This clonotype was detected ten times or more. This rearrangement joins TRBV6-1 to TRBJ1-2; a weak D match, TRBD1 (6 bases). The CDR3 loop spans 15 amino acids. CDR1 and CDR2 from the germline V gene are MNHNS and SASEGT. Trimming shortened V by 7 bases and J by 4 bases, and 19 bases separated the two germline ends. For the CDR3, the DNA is TGTGCCAGCACAGAAAGGGGGGAGTGGGTCTATGGCTACACCTTC. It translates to CASTERGEWVYGYTF.

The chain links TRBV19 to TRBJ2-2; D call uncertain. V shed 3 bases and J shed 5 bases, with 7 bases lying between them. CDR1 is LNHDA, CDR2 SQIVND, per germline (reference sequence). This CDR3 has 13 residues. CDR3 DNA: TGTGCCAGTAGTATCGTGGGGACCGGGGAGCTGTTTTTT. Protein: CASSIVGTGELFF.

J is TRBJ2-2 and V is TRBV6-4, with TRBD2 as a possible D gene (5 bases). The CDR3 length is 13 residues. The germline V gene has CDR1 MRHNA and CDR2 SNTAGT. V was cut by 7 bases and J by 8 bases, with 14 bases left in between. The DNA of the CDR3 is TGTGCCAGCACCCCCGAGTCGGGAGGGGAGCTGTTTTTT. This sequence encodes CASTPESGGELFF.

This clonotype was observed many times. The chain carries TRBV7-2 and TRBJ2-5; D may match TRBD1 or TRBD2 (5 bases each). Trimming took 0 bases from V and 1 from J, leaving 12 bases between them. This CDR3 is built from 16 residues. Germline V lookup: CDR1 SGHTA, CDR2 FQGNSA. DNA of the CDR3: TGTGCCAGCAGCTTAGCGCAGGCAGGGACCCAAGAGACCCAGTACTTC. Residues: CASSLAQAGTQETQYF.

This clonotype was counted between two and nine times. The CDR3 bases are TGTGCCGCCGGGAATCGGGGGGCACATAACACCGGGGAGCTGTTTTTT. It is translated as CAAGNRGAHNTGELFF. The rearrangement links TRBV27 to TRBJ2-2, with TRBD2 as a possible D gene (7 bases). In germline, CDR1 is MNHEY, CDR2 SMNVEV (reference sequence). With 11 bases removed from V and 2 bases from J, the gap between germline ends came to 21 bases. The CDR3 has 16 amino acids.

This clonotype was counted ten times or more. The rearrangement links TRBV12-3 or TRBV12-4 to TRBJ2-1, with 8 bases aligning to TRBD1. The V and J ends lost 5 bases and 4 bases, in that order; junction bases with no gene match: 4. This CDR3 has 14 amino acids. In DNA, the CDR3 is TGTGCCAGCAGTCCGACAGGGGAGTACAATGAGCAGTTCTTC. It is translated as CASSPTGEYNEQFF.

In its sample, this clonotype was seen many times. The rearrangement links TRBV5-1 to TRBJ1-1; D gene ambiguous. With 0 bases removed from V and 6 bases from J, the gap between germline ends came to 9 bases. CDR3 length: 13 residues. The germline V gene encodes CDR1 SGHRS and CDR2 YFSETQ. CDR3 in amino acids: CASSLAGTPEAFF. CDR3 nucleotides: TGCGCCAGCAGCTTGGCCGGAACTCCTGAAGCTTTCTTT.

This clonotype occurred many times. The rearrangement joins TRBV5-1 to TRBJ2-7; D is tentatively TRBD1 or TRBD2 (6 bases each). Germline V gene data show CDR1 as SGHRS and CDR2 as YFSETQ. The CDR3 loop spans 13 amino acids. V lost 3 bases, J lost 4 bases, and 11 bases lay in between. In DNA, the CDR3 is TGCGCCAGCAGCTGGTTAGGGGGGTACGAGCAGTACTTC. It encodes CASSWLGGYEQYF.

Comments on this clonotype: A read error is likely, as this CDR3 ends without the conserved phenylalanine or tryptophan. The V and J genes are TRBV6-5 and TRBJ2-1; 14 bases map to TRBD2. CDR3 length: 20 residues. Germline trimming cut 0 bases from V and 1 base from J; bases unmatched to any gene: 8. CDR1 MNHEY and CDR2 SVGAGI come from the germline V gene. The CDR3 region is CASSYSTTSGGDYSYNEQFL. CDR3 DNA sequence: TGTGCCAGCAGTTACTCTACGACTAGCGGGGGGGACTATTCCTACAATGAGCAGTTCCTC.

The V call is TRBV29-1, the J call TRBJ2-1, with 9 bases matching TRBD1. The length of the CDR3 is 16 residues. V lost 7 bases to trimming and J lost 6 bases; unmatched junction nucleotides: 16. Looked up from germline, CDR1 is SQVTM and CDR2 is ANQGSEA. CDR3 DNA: TGCAGCGGTACCGGGACAGGGAGATCGGATGGCAATGAGCAGTTCTTC. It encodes CSGTGTGRSDGNEQFF.

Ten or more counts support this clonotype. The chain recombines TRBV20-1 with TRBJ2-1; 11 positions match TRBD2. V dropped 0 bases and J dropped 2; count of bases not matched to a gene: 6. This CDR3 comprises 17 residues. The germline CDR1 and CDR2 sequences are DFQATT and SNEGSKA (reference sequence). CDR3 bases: TGCAGTGCTAGAGATCCCCAACTAGCGGGAGCCTACAATGAGCAGTTCTTC. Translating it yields CSARDPQLAGAYNEQFF.

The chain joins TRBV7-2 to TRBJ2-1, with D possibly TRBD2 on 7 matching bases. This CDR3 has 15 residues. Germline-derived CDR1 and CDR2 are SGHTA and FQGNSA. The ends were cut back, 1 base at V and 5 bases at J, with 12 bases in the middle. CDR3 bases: TGTGCCAGCAGCTTAGAGGCGGGGGCTAACAATGAGCAGTTCTTC. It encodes CASSLEAGANNEQFF.

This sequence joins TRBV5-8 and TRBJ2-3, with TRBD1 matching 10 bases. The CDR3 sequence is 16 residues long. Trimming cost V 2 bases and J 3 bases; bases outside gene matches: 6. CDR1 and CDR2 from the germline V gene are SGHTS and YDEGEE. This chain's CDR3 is CASSFSGTGETDTQYF. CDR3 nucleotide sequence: TGTGCCAGCAGCTTCTCCGGGACAGGGGAAACAGATACGCAGTATTTT.

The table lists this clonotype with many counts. CDR3 sequence reads: CASSFSGQITKETQYF. Here the CDR3 DNA reads TGTGCCAGCAGCTTTTCGGGACAAATTACCAAAGAGACCCAGTACTTC. This chain links TRBV7-9 with TRBJ2-5, with a tentative D call TRBD1 (6 bases). Per the germline V gene, CDR1 is SEHNR and CDR2 is FQNEAQ (reference sequence). The CDR3 sequence is 16 residues long. V was clipped by 3 bases and J by 3 bases, with 17 bases between them.

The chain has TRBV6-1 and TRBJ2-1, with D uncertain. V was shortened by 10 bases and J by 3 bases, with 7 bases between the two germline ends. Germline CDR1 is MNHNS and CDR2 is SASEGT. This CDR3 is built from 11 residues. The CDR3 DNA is TGTGCCACTTCGGTCTACAATGAGCAGTTCTTC. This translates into CATSVYNEQFF.

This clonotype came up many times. Written as DNA, the CDR3 is TGTGCCAGCAGTTACGATAGCAATCAGCCCCAGCATTTT. It encodes CASSYDSNQPQHF. This chain links TRBV6-2 or TRBV6-3 with TRBJ1-5, with D unresolved. V was trimmed by 2 bases and J by 0 bases, leaving 2 bases between them. The CDR3 consists of 13 residues. CDR1 is MNHEY and CDR2 is SVGEGT in the germline V gene.

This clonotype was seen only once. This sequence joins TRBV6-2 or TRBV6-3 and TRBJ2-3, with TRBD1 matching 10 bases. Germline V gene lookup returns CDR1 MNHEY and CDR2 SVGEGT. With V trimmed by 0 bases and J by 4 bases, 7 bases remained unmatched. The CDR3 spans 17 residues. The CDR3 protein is CASSYSVGQGVPDTQYF. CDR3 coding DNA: TGTGCCAGCAGTTACTCGGTCGGACAGGGGGTCCCAGATACGCAGTATTTT.

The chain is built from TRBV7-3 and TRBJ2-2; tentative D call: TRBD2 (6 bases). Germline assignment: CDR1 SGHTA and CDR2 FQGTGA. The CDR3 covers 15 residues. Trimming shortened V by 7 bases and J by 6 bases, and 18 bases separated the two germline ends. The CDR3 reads CASTPGGGVAGELFF. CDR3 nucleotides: TGTGCCAGCACCCCCGGGGGTGGAGTAGCCGGGGAGCTGTTTTTT.

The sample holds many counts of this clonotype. The CDR3 region is CASSSRGMETQYF. In DNA, the CDR3 is TGTGCCAGCAGCTCACGGGGTATGGAGACCCAGTACTTC. The V and J genes are TRBV5-8 and TRBJ2-5; D possibly corresponds to TRBD2 (5 bases). This CDR3 has 13 amino acids. Trimming removed 3 bases from V and 5 bases from J, with 11 bases in between. Germline V lookup: CDR1 SGHTS, CDR2 YDEGEE.